A single sample gave rise to the 5 T cell receptor beta chains below, sequenced in a study of regulatory T cells in long-lasting Graves disease. Time point here: newly diagnosed GD, antithyroid drugs for less than 3 months. TCR sequences were obtained from RNA taken from PBMCs. Arm-PCR of CDR3 regions with iRepertoire HTBI primers generated TCR beta libraries. TCRdb redid the calling of the multiplex PCR reads with MiXCR, one entry per CDR3 protein. The top ten clones hold around 18% of a sample with just over 600,000 distinct CDR3 sequences, roughly 16% of them seen once. The sample was also reused in another study, on T cells in Graves' hyperthyroidism and ophthalmopathy.

The specimen was peripheral blood mononuclear cells (PBMCs), collected at new diagnosis, from a patient treated with antithyroid drugs. The receptors originated from a woman under 40 with Graves disease.

This clonotype was observed a handful of times. The rearrangement joins TRBV5-6 to TRBJ1-2; 7 bases are a match to TRBD1. J gave up 7 bases and V 0 bases, and 3 bases lay outside the gene matches. CDR3 length: 13 residues. In germline, CDR1 is SGHDT, CDR2 YYEEEE. In DNA, the CDR3 is TGTGCCAGCAGCTTGGAGGGGGCGAGTGGCTACACCTTC. Its translation: CASSLEGASGYTF.

This clonotype was counted many times. The gene calls are TRBV6-1 and TRBJ2-7; weak D call: TRBD2 (5 bases). CDR1 and CDR2 (germline): MNHNS, SASEGT. The germline V and J ends were trimmed by 5 bases and 2 bases, with 13 bases remaining between them. The CDR3 has 14 residues. The CDR3 reads CASSPSRVPYEQYF. CDR3 coding DNA: TGTGCCAGCAGTCCCTCGCGGGTCCCCTACGAGCAGTACTTC.

This clonotype was picked up many times. This sequence joins TRBV12-3 or TRBV12-4 and TRBJ2-5; D might be TRBD1 (6 bases). CDR3 length: 14 amino acids. V lost 2 bases and J lost 3, with 10 bases in between. CDR3 coding DNA: TGTGCCAGCAGTTTAATCCGGACAGAAGAGACCCAGTACTTC. It is translated as CASSLIRTEETQYF.

This clonotype was found many times. This chain joins TRBV12-3 or TRBV12-4 and TRBJ2-2; 7 bases are shared with TRBD2. Germline trimming cut 6 bases from V and 0 bases from J; bases unmatched to any gene: 7. The CDR3 spans 16 residues. The CDR3 region has the DNA TGTGCCAGCAGGACAACCGGGACTACGAACACCGGGGAGCTGTTTTTT. Encoded protein: CASRTTGTTNTGELFF.

This clonotype was counted between two and nine times. This sequence joins TRBV2 and TRBJ2-6; 7 bases fit TRBD1. The CDR3 consists of 16 residues. J lost 2 bases, V lost 6 bases, and 7 bases had no gene match. The germline CDR1 and CDR2 sequences are SNHLY and FYNNEI. CDR3 region: CASRQEGGAGANVLTF. The CDR3 DNA reads TGTGCCAGCAGACAAGAAGGGGGCGCTGGGGCCAACGTCCTGACTTTC.